This TCR beta chain is drawn from a study of blood T cell repertoires in COVID-19. Study background: The origin of the acute and convalescent COVID-19 samples was the United States, Italy and Spain. T cells, B-cell-depleted T cells, or PBMCs provided the cDNA or gDNA that served as material.

Under the authors' procedure: Nucleated cell counts were estimated from reference gene primer amplification. Produced via immunoSEQ multiplex PCR; TCRdb's table is partial and in-frame only. Clone size and V and J calls were adopted from that table, with D and trimming inferred from the DNA. The table lists some 200,000 clones, 85% to 90% of them singletons, with more than 5.5% in the top ten. The sequence derives from an elderly man with acute or convalescent COVID-19. The sequencing input was peripheral blood.

CDR3 DNA sequence: TGTGCCAGCAGCAAATCCTCTAGCGGGCAATACAATGAGCAGTTCTTC. Translation gives CASSKSSSGQYNEQFF. The chain links TRBV7-2 to TRBJ2-1; 8 bases map to TRBD2. The germline gives CDR1 SGHTA, CDR2 FQGNSA. This CDR3 comprises 16 residues. The trim removed 5 bases at V and 4 bases at J, leaving 10 bases unmatched.